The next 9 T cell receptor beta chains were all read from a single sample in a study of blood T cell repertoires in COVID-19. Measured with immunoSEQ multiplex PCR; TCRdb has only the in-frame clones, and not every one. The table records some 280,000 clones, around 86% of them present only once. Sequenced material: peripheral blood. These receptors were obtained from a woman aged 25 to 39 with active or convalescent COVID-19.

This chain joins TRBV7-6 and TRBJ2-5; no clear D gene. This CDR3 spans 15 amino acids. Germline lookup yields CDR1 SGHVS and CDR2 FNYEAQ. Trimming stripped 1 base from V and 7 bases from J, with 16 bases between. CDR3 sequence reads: CASSLGFPLPGTQYF. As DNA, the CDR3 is TGTGCCAGCAGCTTAGGTTTTCCCCTCCCAGGGACCCAGTACTTC.

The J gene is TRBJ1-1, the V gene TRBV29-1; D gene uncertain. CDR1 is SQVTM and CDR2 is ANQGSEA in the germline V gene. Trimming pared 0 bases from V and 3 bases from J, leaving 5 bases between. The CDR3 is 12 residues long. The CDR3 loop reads CSVEDIHTEAFF. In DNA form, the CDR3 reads TGCAGCGTTGAAGACATCCACACTGAAGCTTTCTTT.

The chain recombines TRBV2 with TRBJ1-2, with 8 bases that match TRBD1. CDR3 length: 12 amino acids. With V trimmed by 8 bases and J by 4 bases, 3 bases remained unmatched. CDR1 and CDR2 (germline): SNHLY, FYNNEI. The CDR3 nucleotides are TGTGCCAGCGGGGGACAGGTCTATGGCTACACCTTC. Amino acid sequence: CASGGQVYGYTF.

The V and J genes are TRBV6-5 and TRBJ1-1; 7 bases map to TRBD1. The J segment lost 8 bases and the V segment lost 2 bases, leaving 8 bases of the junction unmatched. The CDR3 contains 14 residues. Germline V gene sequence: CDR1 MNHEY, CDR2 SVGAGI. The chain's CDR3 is CASSYPGQRGEAFF. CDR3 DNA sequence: TGTGCCAGCAGTTACCCGGGACAGCGAGGGGAAGCTTTCTTT.

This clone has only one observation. CDR3 nucleotides: TGTGCCTGGAGCTTTGGACAGGGTCGGAATCAGCCCCAGCATTTT. This translates into CAWSFGQGRNQPQHF. The V call is TRBV30, the J call TRBJ1-5, with 8 bases lining up with TRBD1. Germline lookup yields CDR1 GTSNPN and CDR2 SVGIG (reference sequence). With 3 bases clipped from V and 4 bases from J, the junction kept 8 bases outside the gene matches. CDR3 size: 15 residues.

DNA for the CDR3: TGTGCCAGCAGCCAAGCAACAGGGGGGGGTTCACCCCTCCACTTT. Translated, it gives CASSQATGGGSPLHF. The chain joins TRBV3-1 (or the pseudogene TRBV3-2) to TRBJ1-6, with 8 bases that match TRBD1. The CDR3 length is 15 residues. The V gene's germline CDR1 is LGHDT and CDR2 YNNKEL (reference sequence). The V and J ends lost 1 base and 9 bases, in that order; junction bases with no gene match: 5.

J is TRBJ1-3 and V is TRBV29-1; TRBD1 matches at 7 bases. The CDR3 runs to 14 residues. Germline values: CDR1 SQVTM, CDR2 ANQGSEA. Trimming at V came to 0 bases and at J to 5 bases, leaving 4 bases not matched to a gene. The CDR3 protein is CSVEERDRRNTIYF. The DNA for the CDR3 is TGCAGCGTTGAAGAACGGGACAGACGAAACACCATATATTTT.

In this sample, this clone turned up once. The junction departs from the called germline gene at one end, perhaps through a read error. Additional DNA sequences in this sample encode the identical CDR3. CDR3 region: CASSLAGQGNQPQHF. DNA of the CDR3: TGTGCCAGCAGCTTAGCTGGACAGGGTAATCAGCCCCAGCACTTT. The chain has TRBV7-2 and TRBJ1-5, with 8 bases lining up with TRBD1. Germline V lookup: CDR1 SGHTA, CDR2 FQGNSA. This CDR3 has 15 amino acids.

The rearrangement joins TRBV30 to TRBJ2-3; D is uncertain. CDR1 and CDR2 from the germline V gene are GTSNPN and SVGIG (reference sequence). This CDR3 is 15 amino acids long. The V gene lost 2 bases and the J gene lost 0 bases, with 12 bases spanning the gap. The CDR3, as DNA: TGTGCCTGGAGTCCTCCCGCCACTAGCACAGATACGCAGTATTTT. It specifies CAWSPPATSTDTQYF. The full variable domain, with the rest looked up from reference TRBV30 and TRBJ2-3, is SQTIHQWPATLVQPVGSPLSLECTVEGTSNPNLYWYRQAAGRGLQLLFYSVGIGQISSEVPQNLSASRPQDRQFILSSKKLLLSDSGFYLCAWSPPATSTDTQYFGPGTRLTVL.